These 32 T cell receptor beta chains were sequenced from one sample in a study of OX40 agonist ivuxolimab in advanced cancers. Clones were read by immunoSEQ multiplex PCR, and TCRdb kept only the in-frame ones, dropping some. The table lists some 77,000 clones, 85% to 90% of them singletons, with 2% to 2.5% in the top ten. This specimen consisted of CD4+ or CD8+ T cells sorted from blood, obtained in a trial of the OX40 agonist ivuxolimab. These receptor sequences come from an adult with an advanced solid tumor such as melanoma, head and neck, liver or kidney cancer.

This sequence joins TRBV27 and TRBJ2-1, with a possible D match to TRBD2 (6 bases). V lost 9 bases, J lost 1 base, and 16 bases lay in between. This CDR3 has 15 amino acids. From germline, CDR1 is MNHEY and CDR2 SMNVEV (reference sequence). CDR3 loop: CASSTLAASYNEQFF. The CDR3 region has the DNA TGTGCCAGTTCAACGTTAGCGGCGTCCTACAATGAGCAGTTCTTC.

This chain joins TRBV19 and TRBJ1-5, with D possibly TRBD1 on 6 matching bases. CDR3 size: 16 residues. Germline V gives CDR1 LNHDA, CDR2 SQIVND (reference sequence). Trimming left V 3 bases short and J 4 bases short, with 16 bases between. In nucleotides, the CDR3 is TGTGCCAGTAGTATCACAGGGCCCCTGGGGAATCAGCCCCAGCATTTT. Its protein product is CASSITGPLGNQPQHF.

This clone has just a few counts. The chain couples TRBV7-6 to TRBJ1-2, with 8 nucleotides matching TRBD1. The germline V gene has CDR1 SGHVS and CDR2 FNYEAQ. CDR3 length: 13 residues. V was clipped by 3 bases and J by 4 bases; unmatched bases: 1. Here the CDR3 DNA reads TGTGCCAGCAGCTTCACAGGGGGCTATGGCTACACCTTC. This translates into CASSFTGGYGYTF.

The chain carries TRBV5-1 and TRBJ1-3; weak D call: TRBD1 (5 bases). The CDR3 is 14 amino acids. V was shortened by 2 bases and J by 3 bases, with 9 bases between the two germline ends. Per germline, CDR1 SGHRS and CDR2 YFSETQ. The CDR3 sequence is CASSFDSFGNTIYF. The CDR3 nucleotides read TGCGCCAGCAGCTTCGACAGCTTTGGAAACACCATATATTTT.

The CDR3 DNA reads as TGTGCCAGCAGTAGGGACAGGGGCTACGAGCAGTACTTC. Encoded protein: CASSRDRGYEQYF. The chain couples TRBV6-6 to TRBJ2-7; 10 bases align to TRBD1. Per germline, CDR1 MNHNY and CDR2 SVGAGI (reference sequence). CDR3 length: 13 residues. The V segment lost 5 bases and the J segment 3 bases; nucleotides outside the gene matches: 1.

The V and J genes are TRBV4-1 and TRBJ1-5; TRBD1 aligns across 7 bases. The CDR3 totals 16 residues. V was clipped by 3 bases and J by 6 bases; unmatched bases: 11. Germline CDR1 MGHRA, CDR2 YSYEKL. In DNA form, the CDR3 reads TGCGCCAGCAGCCAGCCCCGACAGGGAATAAGTCAGCCCCAGCATTTT. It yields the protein CASSQPRQGISQPQHF.

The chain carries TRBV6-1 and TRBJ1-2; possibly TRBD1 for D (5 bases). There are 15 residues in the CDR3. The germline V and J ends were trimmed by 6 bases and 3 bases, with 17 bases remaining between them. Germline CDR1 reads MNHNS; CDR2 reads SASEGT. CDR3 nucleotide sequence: TGTGCCAGCAGCCCCCGGGACGGACCATACTATGGCTACACCTTC. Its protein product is CASSPRDGPYYGYTF.

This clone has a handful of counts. CDR3 region: CASRRYGSSNQPQHF. For the CDR3, the DNA is TGTGCCAGCCGCCGTTATGGGTCCAGCAATCAGCCCCAGCATTTT. This chain uses TRBV18 with TRBJ1-5; D is ambiguous. CDR1 and CDR2 (germline): KGHSH, LQKENI. CDR3 length: 15 residues. Trimming pared 8 bases from V and 1 base from J, leaving 15 bases between.

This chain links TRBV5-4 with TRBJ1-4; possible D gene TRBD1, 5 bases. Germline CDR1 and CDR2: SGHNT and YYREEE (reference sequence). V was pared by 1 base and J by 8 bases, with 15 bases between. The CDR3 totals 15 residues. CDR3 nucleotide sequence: TGTGCCAGCAGCTTGAGCGGGGCTGGGTTAGAAAAACTGTTTTTT. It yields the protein CASSLSGAGLEKLFF. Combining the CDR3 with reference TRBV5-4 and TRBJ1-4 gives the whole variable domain ETGVTQSPTHLIKTRGQQVTLRCSSQSGHNTVSWYQQALGQGPQFIFQYYREEENGRGNFPPRFSGLQFPNYSSELNVNALELDDSALYLCASSLSGAGLEKLFFGSGTQLSVL.

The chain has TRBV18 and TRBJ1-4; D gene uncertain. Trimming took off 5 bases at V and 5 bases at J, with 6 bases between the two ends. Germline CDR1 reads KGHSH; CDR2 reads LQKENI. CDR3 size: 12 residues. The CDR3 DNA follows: TGTGCCAGCTCAGAACTGAATGAAAAACTGTTTTTT. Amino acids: CASSELNEKLFF.

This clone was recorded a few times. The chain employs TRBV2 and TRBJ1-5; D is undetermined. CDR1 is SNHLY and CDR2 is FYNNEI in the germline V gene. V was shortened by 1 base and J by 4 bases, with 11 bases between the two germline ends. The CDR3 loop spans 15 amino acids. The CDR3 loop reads CASSEGNLGNQPQHF. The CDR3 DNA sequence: TGTGCCAGCAGTGAAGGGAACTTGGGGAATCAGCCCCAGCATTTT.

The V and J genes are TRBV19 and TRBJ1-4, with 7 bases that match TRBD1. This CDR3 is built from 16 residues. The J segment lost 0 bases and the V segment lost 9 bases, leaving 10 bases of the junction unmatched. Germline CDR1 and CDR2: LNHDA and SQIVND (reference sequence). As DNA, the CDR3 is TGTGCCAGCCGACTGGGACAGTCCCCAACTAATGAAAAACTGTTTTTT. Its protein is CASRLGQSPTNEKLFF.

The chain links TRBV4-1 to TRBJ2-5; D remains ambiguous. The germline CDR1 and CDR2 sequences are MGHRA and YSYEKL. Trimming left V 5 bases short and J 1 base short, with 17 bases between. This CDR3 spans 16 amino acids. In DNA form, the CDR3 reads TGCGCCAGCAGCAAGGTGCTGTTGTTATTCCAAGAGACCCAGTACTTC. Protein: CASSKVLLLFQETQYF.

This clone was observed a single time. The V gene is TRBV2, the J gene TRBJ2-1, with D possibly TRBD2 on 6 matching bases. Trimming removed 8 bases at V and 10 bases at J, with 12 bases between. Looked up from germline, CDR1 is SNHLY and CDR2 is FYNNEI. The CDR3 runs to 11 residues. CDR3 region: CASAGGWEQFF. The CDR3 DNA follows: TGTGCCAGCGCCGGGGGTTGGGAGCAGTTCTTC. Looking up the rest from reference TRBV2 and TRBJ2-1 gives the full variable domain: EPEVTQTPSHQVTQMGQEVILRCVPISNHLYFYWYRQILGQKVEFLVSFYNNEISEKSEIFDDQFSVERPDGSNFTLKIRSTKLEDSAMYFCASAGGWEQFFGPGTRLTVL.

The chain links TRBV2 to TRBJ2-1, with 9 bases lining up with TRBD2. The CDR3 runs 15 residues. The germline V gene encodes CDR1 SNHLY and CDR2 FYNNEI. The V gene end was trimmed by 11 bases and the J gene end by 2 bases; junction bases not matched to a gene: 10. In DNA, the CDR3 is TGTGCCTGCCGGACTAGCGAGATCCCCTACAATGAGCAGTTCTTC. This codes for CACRTSEIPYNEQFF.

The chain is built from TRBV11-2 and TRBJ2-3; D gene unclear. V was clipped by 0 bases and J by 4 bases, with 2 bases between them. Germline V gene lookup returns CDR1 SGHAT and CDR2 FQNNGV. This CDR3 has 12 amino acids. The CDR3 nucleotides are TGTGCCAGCAGCTTAGACCCAGATACGCAGTATTTT. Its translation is CASSLDPDTQYF.

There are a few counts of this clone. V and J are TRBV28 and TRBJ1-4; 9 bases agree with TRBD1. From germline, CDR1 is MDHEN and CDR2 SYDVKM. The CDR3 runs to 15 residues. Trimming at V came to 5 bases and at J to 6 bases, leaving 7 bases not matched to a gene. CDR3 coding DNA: TGTGCCAGCAGTCGCGCGGGACAGGGTGATGAAAAACTGTTTTTT. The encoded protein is CASSRAGQGDEKLFF.

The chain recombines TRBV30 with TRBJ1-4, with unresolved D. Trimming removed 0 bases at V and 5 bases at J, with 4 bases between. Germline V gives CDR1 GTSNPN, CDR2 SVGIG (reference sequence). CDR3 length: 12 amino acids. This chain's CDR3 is CAWSVRNEKLFF. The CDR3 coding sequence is TGTGCCTGGAGTGTACGGAATGAAAAACTGTTTTTT.

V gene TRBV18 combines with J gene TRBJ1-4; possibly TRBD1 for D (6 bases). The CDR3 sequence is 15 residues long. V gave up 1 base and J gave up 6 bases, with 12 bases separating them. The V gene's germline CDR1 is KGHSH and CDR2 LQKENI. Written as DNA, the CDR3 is TGTGCCAGCTCACCACAACAGGGAGGTGATGAAAAACTGTTTTTT. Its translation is CASSPQQGGDEKLFF.

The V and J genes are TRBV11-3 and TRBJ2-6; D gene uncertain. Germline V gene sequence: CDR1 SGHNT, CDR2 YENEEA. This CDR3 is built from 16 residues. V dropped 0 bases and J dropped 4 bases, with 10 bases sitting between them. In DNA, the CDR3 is TGTGCCAGCAGCTTAGAGAGTCAAGGAGGGGCCAACGTCCTGACTTTC. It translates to CASSLESQGGANVLTF.

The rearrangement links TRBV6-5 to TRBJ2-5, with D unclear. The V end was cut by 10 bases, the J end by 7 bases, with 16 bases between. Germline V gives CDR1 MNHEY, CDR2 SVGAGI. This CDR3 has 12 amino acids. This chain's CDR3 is CATRLSQRTQYF. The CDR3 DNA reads TGTGCCACCCGACTGAGTCAAAGGACCCAGTACTTC.

The CDR3 sequence: CASSQEIPGQGGRNSPLHF. The CDR3 DNA reads as TGCGCCAGCAGCCAAGAGATCCCGGGACAGGGTGGCCGTAATTCACCCCTCCACTTT. The J gene is TRBJ1-6, the V gene TRBV4-3, with 9 positions matching TRBD1. Germline V gene lookup returns CDR1 LGHNA and CDR2 YSLEER. V lost 0 bases to trimming and J lost 6 bases; unmatched junction nucleotides: 12. This CDR3 is 19 amino acids long.

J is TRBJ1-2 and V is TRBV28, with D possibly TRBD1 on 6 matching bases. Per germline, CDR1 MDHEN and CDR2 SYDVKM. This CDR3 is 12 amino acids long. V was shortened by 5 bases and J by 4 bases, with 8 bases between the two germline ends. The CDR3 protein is CASSPDSYGYTF. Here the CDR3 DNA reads TGTGCCAGCAGTCCGGACAGCTATGGCTACACCTTC.

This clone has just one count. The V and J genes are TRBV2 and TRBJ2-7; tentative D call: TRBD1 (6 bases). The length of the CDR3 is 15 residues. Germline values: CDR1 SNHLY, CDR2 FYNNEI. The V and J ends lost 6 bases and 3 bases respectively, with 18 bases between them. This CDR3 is CASRGQGPTYYEQYF. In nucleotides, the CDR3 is TGTGCCAGCAGGGGACAAGGCCCTACTTACTACGAGCAGTACTTC. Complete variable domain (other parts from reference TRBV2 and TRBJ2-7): EPEVTQTPSHQVTQMGQEVILRCVPISNHLYFYWYRQILGQKVEFLVSFYNNEISEKSEIFDDQFSVERPDGSNFTLKIRSTKLEDSAMYFCASRGQGPTYYEQYFGPGTRLTVT.

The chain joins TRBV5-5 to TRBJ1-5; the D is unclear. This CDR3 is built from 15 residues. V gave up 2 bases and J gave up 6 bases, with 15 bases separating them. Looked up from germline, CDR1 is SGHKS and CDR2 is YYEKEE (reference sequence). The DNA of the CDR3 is TGTGCCAGCAGCTTTACTGGGATGGCGGGTCAGCCCCAGCATTTT. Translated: CASSFTGMAGQPQHF.

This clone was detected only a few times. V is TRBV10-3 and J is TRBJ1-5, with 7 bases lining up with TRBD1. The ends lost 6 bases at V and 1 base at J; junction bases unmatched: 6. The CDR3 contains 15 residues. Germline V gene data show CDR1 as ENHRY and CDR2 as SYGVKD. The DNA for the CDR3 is TGTGCCATCAGCGGAACAGGGGCAAGCAATCAGCCCCAGCATTTT. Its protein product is CAISGTGASNQPQHF.

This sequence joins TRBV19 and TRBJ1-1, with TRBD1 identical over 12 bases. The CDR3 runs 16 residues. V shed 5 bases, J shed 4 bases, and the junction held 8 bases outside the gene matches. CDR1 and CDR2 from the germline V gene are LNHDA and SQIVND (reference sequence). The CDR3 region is CASSPRDRGPSTEAFF. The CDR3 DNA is TGTGCCAGTAGTCCCCGGGACAGGGGGCCGTCCACTGAAGCTTTCTTT.

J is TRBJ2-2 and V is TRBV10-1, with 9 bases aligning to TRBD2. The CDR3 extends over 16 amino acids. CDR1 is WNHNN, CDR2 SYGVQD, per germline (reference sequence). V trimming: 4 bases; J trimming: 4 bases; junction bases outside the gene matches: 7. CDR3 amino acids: CASSVGLACFTGELFF. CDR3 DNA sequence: TGCGCCAGCAGTGTCGGACTAGCGTGCTTCACCGGGGAGCTGTTTTTT.

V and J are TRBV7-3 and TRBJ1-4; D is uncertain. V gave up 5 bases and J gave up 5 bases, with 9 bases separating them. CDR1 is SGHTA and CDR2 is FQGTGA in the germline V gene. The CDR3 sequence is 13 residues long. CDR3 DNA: TGTGCCAGCAGCCCTGGGCGGAATGAAAAACTGTTTTTT. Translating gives CASSPGRNEKLFF.

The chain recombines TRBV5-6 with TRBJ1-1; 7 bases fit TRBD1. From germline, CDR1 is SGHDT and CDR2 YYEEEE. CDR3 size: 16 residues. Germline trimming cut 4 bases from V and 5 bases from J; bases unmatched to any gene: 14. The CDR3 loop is CASSLTGVGRGTEAFF. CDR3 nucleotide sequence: TGTGCCAGCAGCCTAACAGGGGTAGGTAGGGGAACTGAAGCTTTCTTT.

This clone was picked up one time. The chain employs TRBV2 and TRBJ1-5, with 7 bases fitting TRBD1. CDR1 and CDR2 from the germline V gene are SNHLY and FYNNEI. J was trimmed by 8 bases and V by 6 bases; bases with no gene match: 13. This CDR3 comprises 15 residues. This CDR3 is CASRLTDRAGEPQHF. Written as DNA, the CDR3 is TGTGCCAGCAGACTAACCGACAGGGCAGGGGAGCCCCAGCATTTT.

The DNA of the CDR3 is TGTGCCAGCAGTTCCCTAGGGATTGAGCAGTTCTTC. It encodes CASSSLGIEQFF. The genes are TRBV5-4 and TRBJ2-1; unclear D gene. From germline, CDR1 is SGHNT and CDR2 YYREEE (reference sequence). CDR3 size: 12 residues. V gave up 5 bases and J gave up 9 bases, with 12 bases separating them.